This T cell receptor beta chain was found in a study of shared clonotypes between healthy human individuals. Data came from immunoSEQ multiplex PCR; TCRdb stores just in-frame clones and leaves some out. The sample lists roughly 850,000 clones, roughly 96% seen once, with 0.2% to 0.25% in the top ten. Overall study results and limits: Clonotypes which were not shared had lower generation probabilities than clonotypes that all four donors shared. Few donors limited the genetic and exposure-history diversity represented. Larger richness was generally estimated for naive than memory subsets.

Per germline, CDR1 SGHAT and CDR2 FQNNGV. Trimming pared 3 bases from V and 1 base from J, leaving 1 base between. This CDR3 is 11 amino acids long. Concerning this clone itself: Its antigen is still unknown. Other DNA sequences from this sample encode an identical CDR3 as well.

In the naive CD8 group, cells lacked CD45RO and were positively selected for CCR7, so terminally differentiated effector memory CD45RA+ cells were left out. Nashville, Tennessee was home to all donors, who were Caucasian adults. The chain couples TRBV11-2 to TRBJ2-7, with D hard to call. What was sequenced was naive CD8+ T cells sorted from blood. The TCR was taken from a man between 25 and 39 years old in good health. The chain's CDR3 is CASSFSYEQYF. The CDR3 DNA reads as TGTGCCAGCAGCTTTTCCTACGAGCAGTACTTC.